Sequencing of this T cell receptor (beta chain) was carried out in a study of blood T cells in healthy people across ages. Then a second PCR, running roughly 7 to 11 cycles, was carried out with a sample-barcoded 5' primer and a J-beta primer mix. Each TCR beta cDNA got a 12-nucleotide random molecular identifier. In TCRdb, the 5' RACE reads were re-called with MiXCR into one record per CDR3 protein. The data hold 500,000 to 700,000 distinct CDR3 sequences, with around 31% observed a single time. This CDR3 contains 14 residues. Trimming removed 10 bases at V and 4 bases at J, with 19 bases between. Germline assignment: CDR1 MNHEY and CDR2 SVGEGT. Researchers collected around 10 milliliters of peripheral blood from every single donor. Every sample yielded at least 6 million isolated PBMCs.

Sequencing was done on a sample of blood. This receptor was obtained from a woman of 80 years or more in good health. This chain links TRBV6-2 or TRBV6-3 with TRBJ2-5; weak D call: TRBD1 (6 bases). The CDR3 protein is CATIEMGHRETQYF. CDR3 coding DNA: TGTGCCACCATAGAAATGGGACACAGAGAGACCCAGTACTTC.